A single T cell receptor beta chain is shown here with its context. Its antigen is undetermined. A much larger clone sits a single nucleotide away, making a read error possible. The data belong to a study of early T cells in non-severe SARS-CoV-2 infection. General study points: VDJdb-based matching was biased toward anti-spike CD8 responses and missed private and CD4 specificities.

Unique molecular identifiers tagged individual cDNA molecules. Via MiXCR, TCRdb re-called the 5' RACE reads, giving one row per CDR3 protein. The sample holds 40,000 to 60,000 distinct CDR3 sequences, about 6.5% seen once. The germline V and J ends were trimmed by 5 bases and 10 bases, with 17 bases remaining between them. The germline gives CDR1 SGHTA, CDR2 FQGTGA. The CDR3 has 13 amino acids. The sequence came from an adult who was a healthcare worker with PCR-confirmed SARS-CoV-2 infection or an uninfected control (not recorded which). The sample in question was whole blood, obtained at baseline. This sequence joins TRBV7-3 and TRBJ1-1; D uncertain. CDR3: CASSPRGGQRAFF. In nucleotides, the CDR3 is TGTGCCAGCAGCCCCCGAGGAGGGCAGAGAGCTTTCTTT.